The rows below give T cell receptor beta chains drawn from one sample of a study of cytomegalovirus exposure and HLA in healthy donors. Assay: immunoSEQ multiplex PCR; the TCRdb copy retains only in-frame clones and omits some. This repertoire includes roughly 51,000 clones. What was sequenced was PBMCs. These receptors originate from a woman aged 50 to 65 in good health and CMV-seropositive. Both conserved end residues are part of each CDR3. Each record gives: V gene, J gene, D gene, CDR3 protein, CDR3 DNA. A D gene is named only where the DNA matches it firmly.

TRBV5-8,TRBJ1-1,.,CASSSGRMNTEAFF,TGTGCCAGCAGCTCTGGCAGAATGAACACTGAAGCTTTCTTT
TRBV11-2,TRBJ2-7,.,CASSLRGYDEQYF,TGTGCCAGCAGCTTACGAGGGTACGACGAGCAGTACTTC
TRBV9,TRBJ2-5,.,CASSGLRGTGTQYF,TGTGCCAGCAGCGGACTTCGCGGCACAGGGACCCAGTACTTC
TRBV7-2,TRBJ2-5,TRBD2,CASSLVLAGVQETQYF,TGTGCCAGCAGCTTAGTGCTAGCGGGGGTACAAGAGACCCAGTACTTC
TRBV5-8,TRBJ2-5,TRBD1,CASSLGRGQAETQYF,TGTGCCAGCAGCTTGGGCAGGGGGCAGGCGGAGACCCAGTACTTC
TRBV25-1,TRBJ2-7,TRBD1,CASSDPGGQSSYEQYF,TGTGCCAGCAGTGATCCAGGGGGCCAGAGCTCCTACGAGCAGTACTTC
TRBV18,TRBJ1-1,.,CASSPPTAGINTEAFF,TGTGCCAGCTCACCACCAACCGCGGGGATTAACACTGAAGCTTTCTTT
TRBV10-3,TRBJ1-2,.,CAIGTGNYGYTF,TGTGCCATCGGAACGGGGAACTATGGCTACACCTTC
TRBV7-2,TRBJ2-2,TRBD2,CASSQRGGRAGTGELFF,TGTGCCAGCAGTCAAAGGGGCGGGAGGGCCGGCACCGGGGAGCTGTTTTTT
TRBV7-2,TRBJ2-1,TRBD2,CASSLTSGGAREQFF,TGTGCCAGCAGCTTGACTAGCGGGGGGGCCCGGGAGCAGTTCTTC
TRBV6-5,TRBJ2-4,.,CASSPRTAGNIQYF,TGTGCCAGCAGTCCCCGGACAGCGGGGAACATTCAGTACTTC
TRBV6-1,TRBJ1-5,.,CASTYGQTRNQPQHF,TGTGCCAGCACCTACGGACAGACCCGCAATCAGCCCCAGCATTTT
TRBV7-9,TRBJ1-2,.,CASRQGSNYGYTF,TGTGCCAGCAGACAGGGATCTAACTATGGCTACACCTTC
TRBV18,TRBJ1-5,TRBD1,CASSPDRGQPQHF,TGTGCCAGCTCACCGGACAGGGGTCAGCCCCAGCATTTT
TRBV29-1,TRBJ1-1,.,CSLRGGATTEAFF,TGCAGCCTAAGGGGGGGGGCGACCACTGAAGCTTTCTTT
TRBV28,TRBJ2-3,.,CASSFDRTTDTQYF,TGTGCCAGCAGTTTTGACAGGACTACAGATACGCAGTATTTT
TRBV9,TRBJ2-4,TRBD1,CASSVGTGDPQYF,TGTGCCAGCAGCGTAGGGACAGGGGATCCTCAGTACTTC
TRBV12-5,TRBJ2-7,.,CASGTELGSYEQYF,TGTGCTAGTGGAACGGAACTAGGAAGCTACGAGCAGTACTTC
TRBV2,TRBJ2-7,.,CASSPELSEQYF,TGTGCCAGCAGCCCCGAGCTCTCCGAGCAGTACTTC
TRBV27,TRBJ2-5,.,CASSGGLYQETQYF,TGTGCCAGCAGTGGTGGCCTGTACCAAGAGACCCAGTACTTC
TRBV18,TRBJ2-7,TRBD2,CASSPDEGGYEQYF,TGTGCCAGCTCACCGGATGAGGGAGGGTACGAGCAGTACTTC
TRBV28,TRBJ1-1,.,CASSLQGNTEAFF,TGTGCCAGCAGTTTACAGGGTAACACTGAAGCTTTCTTT
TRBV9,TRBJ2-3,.,CASSSNAQYF,TGTGCCAGCAGCTCCAATGCGCAGTATTTT
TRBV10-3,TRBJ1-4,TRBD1,CAISVGTENEKLFF,TGTGCCATCAGTGTGGGGACAGAGAATGAAAAACTGTTTTTT
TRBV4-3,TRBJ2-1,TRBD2,CASSQGSGGANEQFF,TGCGCCAGCAGCCAAGGGAGCGGGGGGGCAAATGAGCAGTTCTTC
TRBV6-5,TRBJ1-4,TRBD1,CASSVHEGANEKLFF,TGTGCCAGCAGTGTCCATGAGGGGGCTAACGAAAAACTGTTTTTT
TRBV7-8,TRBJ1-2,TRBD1,CASSLDNRGQVNYGYTF,TGTGCCAGCAGCTTAGATAACAGGGGGCAGGTCAACTATGGCTACACCTTC
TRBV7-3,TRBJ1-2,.,CASSLSQNYGYTF,TGTGCCAGCAGCTTATCGCAGAACTATGGCTACACCTTC
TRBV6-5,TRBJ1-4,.,CASSYSIMAGDEKLFF,TGTGCCAGCAGTTACTCGATAATGGCAGGGGATGAAAAACTGTTTTTT
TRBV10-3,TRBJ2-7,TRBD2,CVYSGTSGASYEQYF,TGTGTATACTCCGGGACTAGCGGCGCCTCCTACGAGCAGTACTTC
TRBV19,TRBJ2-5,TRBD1,CASSTRDRGRRETQYF,TGTGCCAGTAGTACCAGAGACAGGGGGCGCAGGGAGACCCAGTACTTC
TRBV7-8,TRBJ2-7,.,CASSPYQGGDEQYF,TGTGCCAGCAGCCCCTACCAGGGCGGGGACGAGCAGTACTTC
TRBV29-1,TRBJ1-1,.,CSVRRGSNTEAFF,TGCAGCGTTCGACGGGGATCGAACACTGAAGCTTTCTTT
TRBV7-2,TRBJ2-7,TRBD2,CASSQGTSYEQYF,TGTGCCAGCAGCCAGGGGACTAGCTACGAGCAGTACTTC
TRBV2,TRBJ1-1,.,CASSDPHRTDNTEAFF,TGTGCCAGCAGTGACCCCCATAGGACAGATAACACTGAAGCTTTCTTT
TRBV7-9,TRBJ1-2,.,CASSPGSANYGYTF,TGTGCCAGCAGCCCCGGCAGCGCTAACTATGGCTACACCTTC
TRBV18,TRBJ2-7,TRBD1,CASSPARGTYEQYF,TGTGCCAGCTCACCAGCCAGGGGGACCTACGAGCAGTACTTC
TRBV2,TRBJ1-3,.,CASSLQGISGNTIYF,TGTGCCAGCAGTCTCCAGGGGATCTCTGGAAACACCATATATTTT
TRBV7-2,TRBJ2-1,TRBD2,CASSLGLAGGGEQFF,TGTGCCAGCAGCTTAGGACTAGCGGGGGGGGGTGAGCAGTTCTTC
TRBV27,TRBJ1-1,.,CASSFSRQDTEAFF,TGTGCCAGCAGTTTCTCTAGACAGGACACTGAAGCTTTCTTT
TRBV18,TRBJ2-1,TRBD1,CASSPRQSGTGLGYEQFF,TGTGCCAGCTCACCACGACAAAGTGGGACAGGGCTGGGGTATGAGCAGTTCTTC
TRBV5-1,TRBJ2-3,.,CASSPRGTDTDTQYF,TGCGCCAGCAGCCCCAGGGGAACGGACACAGATACGCAGTATTTT
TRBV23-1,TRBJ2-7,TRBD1,CASSQSGTGGNPTAYEQYF,TGCGCCAGCAGTCAATCGGGGACAGGGGGAAACCCCACCGCCTACGAGCAGTACTTC
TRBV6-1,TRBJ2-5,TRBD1,CASSSNRGQETQYF,TGTGCCAGCAGTTCGAACAGGGGGCAAGAGACCCAGTACTTC
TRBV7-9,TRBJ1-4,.,CASSSTRMEVEKLFF,TGTGCCAGCAGCTCCACAAGGATGGAGGTTGAAAAACTGTTTTTT
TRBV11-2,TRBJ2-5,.,CASSSGGLETQYF,TGTGCCAGCAGCTCAGGGGGGCTGGAGACCCAGTACTTC
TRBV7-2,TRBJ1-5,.,CASSFSGGNQPQHF,TGTGCCAGCAGCTTTTCGGGGGGCAATCAGCCCCAGCATTTT
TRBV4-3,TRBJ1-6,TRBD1,CASSQIRGDRGSPLHF,TGCGCCAGCAGCCAAATTCGGGGGGACAGGGGCTCACCCCTCCACTTT
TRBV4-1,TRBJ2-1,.,CASSQEGVGGVNEQFF,TGCGCCAGCAGCCAAGAAGGAGTAGGAGGGGTAAATGAGCAGTTCTTC
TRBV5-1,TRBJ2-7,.,CASSFTGNYEQYF,TGCGCCAGCAGCTTCACAGGGAATTACGAGCAGTACTTC
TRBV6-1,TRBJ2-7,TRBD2,CASTSYSGGSYEQYF,TGTGCCAGCACCAGCTACAGCGGGGGATCCTACGAGCAGTACTTC
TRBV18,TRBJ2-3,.,CASSATVDSTDTQYF,TGTGCCAGCTCAGCAACGGTTGATAGCACAGATACGCAGTATTTT
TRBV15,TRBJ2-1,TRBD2,CATSRDESSGEYNEQFF,TGTGCCACCAGCAGAGATGAGTCTAGCGGGGAATACAATGAGCAGTTCTTC
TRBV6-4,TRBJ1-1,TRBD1,CASSGTANTEAFF,TGTGCCAGCAGCGGGACAGCGAACACTGAAGCTTTCTTT
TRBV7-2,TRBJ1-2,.,CASSTDTYYGYTF,TGTGCCAGCAGCACGGACACGTACTATGGCTACACCTTC
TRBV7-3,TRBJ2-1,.,CASSLEGAYGNEQFF,TGTGCCAGCAGCTTGGAGGGGGCGTATGGGAATGAGCAGTTCTTC
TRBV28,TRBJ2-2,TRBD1,CATRPSTGISGELFF,TGTGCCACCAGACCCTCGACAGGGATTTCCGGGGAGCTGTTTTTT